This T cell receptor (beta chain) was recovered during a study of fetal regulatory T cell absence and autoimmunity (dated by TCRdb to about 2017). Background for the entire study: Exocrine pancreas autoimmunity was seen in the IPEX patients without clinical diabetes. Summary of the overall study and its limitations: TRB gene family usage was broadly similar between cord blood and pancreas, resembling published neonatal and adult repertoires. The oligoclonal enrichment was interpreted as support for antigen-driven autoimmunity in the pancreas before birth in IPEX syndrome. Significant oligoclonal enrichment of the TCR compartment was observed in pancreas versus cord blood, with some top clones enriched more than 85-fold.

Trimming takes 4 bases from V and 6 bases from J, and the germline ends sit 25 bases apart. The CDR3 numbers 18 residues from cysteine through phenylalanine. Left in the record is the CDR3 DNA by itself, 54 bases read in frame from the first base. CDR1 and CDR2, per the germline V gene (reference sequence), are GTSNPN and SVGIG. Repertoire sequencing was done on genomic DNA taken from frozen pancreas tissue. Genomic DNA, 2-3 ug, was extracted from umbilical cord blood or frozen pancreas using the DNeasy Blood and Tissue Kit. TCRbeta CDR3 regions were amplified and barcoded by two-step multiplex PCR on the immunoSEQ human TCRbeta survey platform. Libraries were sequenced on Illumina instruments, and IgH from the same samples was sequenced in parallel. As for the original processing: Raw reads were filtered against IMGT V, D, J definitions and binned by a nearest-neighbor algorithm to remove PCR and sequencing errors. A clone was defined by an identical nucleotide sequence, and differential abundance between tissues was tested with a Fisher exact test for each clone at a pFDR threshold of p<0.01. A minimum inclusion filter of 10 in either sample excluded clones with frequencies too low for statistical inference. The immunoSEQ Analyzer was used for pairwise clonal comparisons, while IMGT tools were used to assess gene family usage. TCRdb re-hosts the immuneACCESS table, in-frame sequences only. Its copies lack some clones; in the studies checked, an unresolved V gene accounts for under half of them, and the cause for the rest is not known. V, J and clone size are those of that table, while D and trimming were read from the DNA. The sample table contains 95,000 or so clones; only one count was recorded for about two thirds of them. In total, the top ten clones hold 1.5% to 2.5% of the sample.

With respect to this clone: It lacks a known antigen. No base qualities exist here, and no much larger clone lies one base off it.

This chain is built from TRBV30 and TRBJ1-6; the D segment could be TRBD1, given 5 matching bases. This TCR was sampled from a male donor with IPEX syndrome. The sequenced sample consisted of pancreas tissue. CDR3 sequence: CAWIGAGRRFSPNSPLHF. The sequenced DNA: TGTGCCTGGATAGGTGCGGGGCGAAGGTTTAGCCCTAATTCACCCCTCCACTTT.